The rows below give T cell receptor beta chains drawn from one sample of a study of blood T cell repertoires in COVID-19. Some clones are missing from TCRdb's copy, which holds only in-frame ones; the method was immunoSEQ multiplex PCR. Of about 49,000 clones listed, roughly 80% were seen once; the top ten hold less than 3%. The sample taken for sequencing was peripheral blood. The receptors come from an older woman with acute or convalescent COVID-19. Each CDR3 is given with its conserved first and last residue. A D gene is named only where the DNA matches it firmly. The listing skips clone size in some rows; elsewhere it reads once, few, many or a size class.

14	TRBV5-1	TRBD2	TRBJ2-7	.	TGCGCCAGTGGGACTAGCGGAGAGGGCTACGAGCAGTACTTC	CASGTSGEGYEQYF
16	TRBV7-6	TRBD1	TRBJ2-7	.	TGTGCCAGCAGCTTAGCCGCCGGGACAGGGACCTACGAGCAGTACTTC	CASSLAAGTGTYEQYF
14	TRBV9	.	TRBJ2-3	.	TGTGCCAGCAGTTCAGGGATTTGGACAGATACGCAGTATTTT	CASSSGIWTDTQYF
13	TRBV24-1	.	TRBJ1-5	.	TGTGCCACCGCCGGGTGGAGCGGTCAGCCCCAGCATTTT	CATAGWSGQPQHF
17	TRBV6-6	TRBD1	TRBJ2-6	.	TGTGCCAGCAGTCCCGACAGGGTATCAGGTGGGGCCAACGTCCTGACTTTC	CASSPDRVSGGANVLTF
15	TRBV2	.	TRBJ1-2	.	TGTGCCAGCAGTGACTCCGGGACAACGTTCTATGGCTACACCTTC	CASSDSGTTFYGYTF
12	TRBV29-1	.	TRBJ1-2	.	TGCAGCGTGGGAGGGAACCACTATGGCTACACCTTC	CSVGGNHYGYTF
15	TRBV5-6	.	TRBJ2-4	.	TGTGCCAGCAGCCCCTGGACAGCGCCAGGGAACATTCAGTACTTC	CASSPWTAPGNIQYF
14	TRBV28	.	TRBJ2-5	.	TGTGCCAGCAGTTTAGGAGGGCCCCAAGAGACCCAGTACTTC	CASSLGGPQETQYF
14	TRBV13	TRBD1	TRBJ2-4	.	TGTGCCAGCAGAACACGGACAGGGGGAAACATTCAGTACTTC	CASRTRTGGNIQYF
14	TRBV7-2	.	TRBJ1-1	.	TGTGCCAGCAGCTCCAACAGCTTCGACACTGAAGCTTTCTTT	CASSSNSFDTEAFF
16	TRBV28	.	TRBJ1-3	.	TGTGCCAGCAGTTCTTACACAGGGATCTCTGGAAACACCATATATTTT	CASSSYTGISGNTIYF
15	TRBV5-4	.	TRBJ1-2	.	TGTGCCAGCAGCTTGGAAAGCACAATCTCTAGAGGCTACACCTTC	CASSLESTISRGYTF
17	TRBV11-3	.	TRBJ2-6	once	TGTGCCAGCAGCTTAGAAGCTGGGAGCTCTGGGGCCAACGTCCTGACTTTC	CASSLEAGSSGANVLTF
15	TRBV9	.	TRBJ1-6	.	TGTGCCAGCAGCGCCTCAGGGGCTTATAATTCACCCCTCCACTTT	CASSASGAYNSPLHF
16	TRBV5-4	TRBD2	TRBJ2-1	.	TGTGCCAGCAGCGGTGGGACTAGCGGGGGCTACAATGAGCAGTTCTTC	CASSGGTSGGYNEQFF
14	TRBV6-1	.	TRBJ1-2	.	TGTGCCAGCAGTGAAACGGGTGCGCGGTCCGGCTACACCTTC	CASSETGARSGYTF
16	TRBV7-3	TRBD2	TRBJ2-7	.	TGTGCCAGCAGCCCATTGGGGGGGAAGAGCTCCTACGAGCAGTACTTC	CASSPLGGKSSYEQYF
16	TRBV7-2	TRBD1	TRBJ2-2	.	TGTGCCAGCAGCTTAAGCGCGACAGGGTCCACCGGGGAGCTGTTTTTT	CASSLSATGSTGELFF
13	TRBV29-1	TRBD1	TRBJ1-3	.	TGCAGCGTTACGACAGGGTTTTATAACACCATATATTTT	CSVTTGFYNTIYF